This section outlines one T cell receptor beta chain sequence together with its context. Its antigen remains unidentified. The data derive from a study of CD8 T cell repertoires and HIV-1 epitope variants. About the research overall: Epitopes were three Gag families plus Nef HW9 and YT9. IL-2, IL-7 and IL-15 were added on days 3 and 7 of roughly nine-day cultures. Study-level findings and limits: The TAALDMSHF plasma variant had no responses, unlike KF9 (roughly 5 clonotypes) and HW9 (one).

Repertoires were generated with immunoSEQ multiplex PCR, while TCRdb's copy carries only in-frame clones and drops some. The repertoire holds thousands of clones, with under 80% as singletons. Sequencing was performed on cultured CD8+ T cells derived from PBMCs. This TCR was recovered from a male donor with HIV.

The CDR3 loop reads CASSQDKAGVGYEQYF. The DNA for the CDR3 is TGCGCCAGCAGCCAAGATAAGGCAGGGGTGGGCTACGAGCAGTACTTC. The chain is built from TRBV4-1 and TRBJ2-7, with D maybe TRBD1 (6 bases). This CDR3 has 16 amino acids. In germline, CDR1 is MGHRA, CDR2 YSYEKL. V was trimmed by 0 bases and J by 3 bases, leaving 15 bases between them.